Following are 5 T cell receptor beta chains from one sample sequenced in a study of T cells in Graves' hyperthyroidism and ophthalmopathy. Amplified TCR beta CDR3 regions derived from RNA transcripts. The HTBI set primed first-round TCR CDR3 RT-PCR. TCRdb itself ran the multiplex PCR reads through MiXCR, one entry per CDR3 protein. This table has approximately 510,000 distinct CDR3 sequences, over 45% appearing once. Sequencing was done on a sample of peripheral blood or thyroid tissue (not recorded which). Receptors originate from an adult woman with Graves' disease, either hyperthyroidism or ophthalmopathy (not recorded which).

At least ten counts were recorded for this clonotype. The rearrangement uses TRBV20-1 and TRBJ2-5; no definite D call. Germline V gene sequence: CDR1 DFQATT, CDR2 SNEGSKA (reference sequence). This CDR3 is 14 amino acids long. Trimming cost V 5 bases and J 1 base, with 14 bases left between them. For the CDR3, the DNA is TGCAGTGCTGGCCCGGTGAGCCGCCAAGAGACCCAGTACTTC. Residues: CSAGPVSRQETQYF.

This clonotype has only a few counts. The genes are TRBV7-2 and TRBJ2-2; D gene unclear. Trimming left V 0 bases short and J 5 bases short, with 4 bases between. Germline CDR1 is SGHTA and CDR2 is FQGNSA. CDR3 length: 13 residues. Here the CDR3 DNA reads TGTGCCAGCAGCTTAGCGTGGACCGGGGAGCTGTTTTTT. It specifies CASSLAWTGELFF.

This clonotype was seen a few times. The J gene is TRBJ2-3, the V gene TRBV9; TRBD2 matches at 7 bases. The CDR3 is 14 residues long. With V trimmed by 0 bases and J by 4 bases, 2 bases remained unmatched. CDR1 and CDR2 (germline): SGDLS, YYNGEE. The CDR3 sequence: CASSVGGRADTQYF. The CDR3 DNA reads TGTGCCAGCAGCGTAGGAGGGAGGGCAGATACGCAGTATTTT.

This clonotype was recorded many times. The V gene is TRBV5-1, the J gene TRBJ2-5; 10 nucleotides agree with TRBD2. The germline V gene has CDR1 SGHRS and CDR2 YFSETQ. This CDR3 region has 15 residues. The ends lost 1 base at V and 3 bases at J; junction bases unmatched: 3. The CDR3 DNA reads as TGCGCCAGCAGCTTGTTCCTAGCGGGAGAAGAGACCCAGTACTTC. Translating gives CASSLFLAGEETQYF. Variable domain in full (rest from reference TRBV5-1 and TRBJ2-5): KAGVTQTPRYLIKTRGQQVTLSCSPISGHRSVSWYQQTPGQGLQFLFEYFSETQRNKGNFPGRFSGRQFSNSRSEMNVSTLELGDSALYLCASSLFLAGEETQYFGPGTRLLVL.

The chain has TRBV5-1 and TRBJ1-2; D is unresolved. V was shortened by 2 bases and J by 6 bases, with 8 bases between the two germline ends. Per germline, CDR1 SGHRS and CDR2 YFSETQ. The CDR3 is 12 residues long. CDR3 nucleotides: TGCGCCAGCAGCTTCACAGACGATGGCTACACCTTC. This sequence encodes CASSFTDDGYTF.